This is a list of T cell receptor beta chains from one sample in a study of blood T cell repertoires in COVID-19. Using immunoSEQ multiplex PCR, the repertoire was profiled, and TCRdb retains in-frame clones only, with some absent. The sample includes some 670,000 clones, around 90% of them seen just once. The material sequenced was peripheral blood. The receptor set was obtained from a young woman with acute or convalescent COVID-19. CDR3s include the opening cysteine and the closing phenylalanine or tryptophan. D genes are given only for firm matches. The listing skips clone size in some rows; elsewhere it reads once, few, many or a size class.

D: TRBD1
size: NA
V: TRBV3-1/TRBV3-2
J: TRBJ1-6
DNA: TGTGCCAGCAGCCAACGGGACAGGGGCTATAATTCACCCCTCCACTTT
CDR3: CASSQRDRGYNSPLHF

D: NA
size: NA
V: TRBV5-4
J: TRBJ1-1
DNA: TGTGCCAGCAGCTTGGGGCATTCGAACACTGAAGCTTTCTTT
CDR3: CASSLGHSNTEAFF

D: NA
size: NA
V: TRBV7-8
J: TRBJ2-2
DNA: TGTGCCAGCAGCTTAGAGGCGGGGTATAACACCGGGGAGCTGTTTTTT
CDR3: CASSLEAGYNTGELFF

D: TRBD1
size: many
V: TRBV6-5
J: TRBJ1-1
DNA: TGTGCCAGCAGGGACAGGGAGCACACTGAAGCTTTCTTT
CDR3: CASRDREHTEAFF

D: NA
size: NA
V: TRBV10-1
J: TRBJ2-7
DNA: TGCGCCGGTCTGTGGCCAGACTCCTACGAGCAGTACTTC
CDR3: CAGLWPDSYEQYF

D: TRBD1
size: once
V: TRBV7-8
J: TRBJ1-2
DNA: TGTGCCAGCAGCCCGATCACCCGACAGGGAGAGGGCTACACCTTC
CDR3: CASSPITRQGEGYTF

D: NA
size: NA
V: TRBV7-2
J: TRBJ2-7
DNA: TGTGCCAGCAGCTTAGAGGTTGAGGGTTCCTACGAGCAGTACTTC
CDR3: CASSLEVEGSYEQYF

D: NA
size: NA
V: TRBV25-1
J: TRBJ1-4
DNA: TGTGCCAGCAGCCCGGCGGGTGCCAGGGGACGGGAAAAACTGTTTTTT
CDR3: CASSPAGARGREKLFF

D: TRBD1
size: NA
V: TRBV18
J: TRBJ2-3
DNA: TGTGCCAGCTCGTCCGGGACAGGCACAGATACGCAGTATTTT
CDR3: CASSSGTGTDTQYF

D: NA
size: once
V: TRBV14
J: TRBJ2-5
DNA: TGTGCCAGCAGCCAGGTCCGGGATCTGGAGACCCAGTACTTC
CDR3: CASSQVRDLETQYF

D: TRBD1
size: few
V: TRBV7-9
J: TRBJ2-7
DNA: TGTGCCAGCAGCCCAGGGGGCTCCTACGAGCAGTACTTC
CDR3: CASSPGGSYEQYF

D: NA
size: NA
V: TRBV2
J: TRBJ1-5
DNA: TGTGCCAGCAGTTTTCAGGCTCCGACCCAGCATTTT
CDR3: CASSFQAPTQHF

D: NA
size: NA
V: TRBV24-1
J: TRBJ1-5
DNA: TGTGCCACCAGTGCCCGGGAGCAACAGCCCCAGCATTTT
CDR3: CATSAREQQPQHF

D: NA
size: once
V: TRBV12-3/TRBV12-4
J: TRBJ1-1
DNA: TGTGCCAGCAGTTTCGGTGGGCCTGAAGCTTTCTTT
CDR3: CASSFGGPEAFF

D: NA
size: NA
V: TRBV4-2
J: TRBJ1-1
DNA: TGTGCCAGCAGCCAAGATTGGAGCAGGGGGAACACTGAAGCTTTCTTT
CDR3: CASSQDWSRGNTEAFF

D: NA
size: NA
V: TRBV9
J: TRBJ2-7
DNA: TGTGCCAGCAGCGTAGGGCGAGGGGGTTACGAGCAGTACTTC
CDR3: CASSVGRGGYEQYF

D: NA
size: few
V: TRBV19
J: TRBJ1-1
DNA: TGTGCCAGTAGTATTAGACGCGGCACTGAAGCTTTCTTT
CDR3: CASSIRRGTEAFF

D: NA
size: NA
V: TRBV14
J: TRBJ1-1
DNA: TGTGCCAGCAGGATATCCGGACATACGAACACTGAAGCTTTCTTT
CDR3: CASRISGHTNTEAFF

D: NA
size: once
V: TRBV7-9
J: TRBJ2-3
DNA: TGTGCCAGCAGCTTAGGTCCCTCGACGCAGTATTTT
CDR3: CASSLGPSTQYF

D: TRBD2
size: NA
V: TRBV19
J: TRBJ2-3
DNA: TGTGCCAGTAGTATAGGCCTGGTGTCGCGGGGGAGAAGCACAGATACGCAGTATTTT
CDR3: CASSIGLVSRGRSTDTQYF

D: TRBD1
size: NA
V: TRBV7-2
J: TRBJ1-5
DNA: TGTGCCAGCAGCTTTAGACAGGGTGATCAGCCCCAGCATTTT
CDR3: CASSFRQGDQPQHF

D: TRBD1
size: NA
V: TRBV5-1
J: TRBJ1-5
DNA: TGCGCCAGCAGCTTTCGTCAGGGGGGTCAGCCCCAGCATTTT
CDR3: CASSFRQGGQPQHF

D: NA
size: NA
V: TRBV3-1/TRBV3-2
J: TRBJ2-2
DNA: TGTGCCAGCAGCCAAGATCAGACATGGCCCACCGGGGAGCTGTTTTTT
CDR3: CASSQDQTWPTGELFF

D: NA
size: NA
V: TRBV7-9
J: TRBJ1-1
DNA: TGTGCCAGCAGTTTGCAGGGTAACACTGAAGCTTTCTTT
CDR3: CASSLQGNTEAFF

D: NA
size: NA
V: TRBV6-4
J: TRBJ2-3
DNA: TGTGCCAGCAGCGAGGGGGCCAGCGGGTCCTTCGCGCAGTATTTT
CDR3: CASSEGASGSFAQYF

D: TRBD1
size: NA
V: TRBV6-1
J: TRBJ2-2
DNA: TGTGCCAGCAGTGAGAGGACAGGGCGAACCGGGGAGCTGTTTTTT
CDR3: CASSERTGRTGELFF

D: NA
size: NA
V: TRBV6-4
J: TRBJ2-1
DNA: TGTGCCAGCAGTGACCGGGAGAGCTCCTACAATGAGCAGTTCTTC
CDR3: CASSDRESSYNEQFF

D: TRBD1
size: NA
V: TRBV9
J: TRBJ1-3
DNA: TGTGCCAGTACAGGGGATTGGACCTCTGGAAACACCATATATTTT
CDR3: CASTGDWTSGNTIYF

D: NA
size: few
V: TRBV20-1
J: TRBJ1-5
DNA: TGCAGTGCTAGTATGGGGGGAGAGATTCAGCCCCAGCATTTT
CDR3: CSASMGGEIQPQHF

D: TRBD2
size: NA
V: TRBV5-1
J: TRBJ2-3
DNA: TGCGCCAGCAGCTTGCGTCGGACTAGCGGGGGCTTAAGAGAAAGCACAGATACGCAGTATTTT
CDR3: CASSLRRTSGGLRESTDTQYF

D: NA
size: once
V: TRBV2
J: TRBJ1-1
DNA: TGTGCCAGCAGTTCTTTTACAGCGGTGGGCACTGAAGCTTTCTTT
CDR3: CASSSFTAVGTEAFF

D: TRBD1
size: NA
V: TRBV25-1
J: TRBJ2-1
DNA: TGTGCCAGCAGTGGGGACAGAACCTACAATGAGCAGTTCTTC
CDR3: CASSGDRTYNEQFF